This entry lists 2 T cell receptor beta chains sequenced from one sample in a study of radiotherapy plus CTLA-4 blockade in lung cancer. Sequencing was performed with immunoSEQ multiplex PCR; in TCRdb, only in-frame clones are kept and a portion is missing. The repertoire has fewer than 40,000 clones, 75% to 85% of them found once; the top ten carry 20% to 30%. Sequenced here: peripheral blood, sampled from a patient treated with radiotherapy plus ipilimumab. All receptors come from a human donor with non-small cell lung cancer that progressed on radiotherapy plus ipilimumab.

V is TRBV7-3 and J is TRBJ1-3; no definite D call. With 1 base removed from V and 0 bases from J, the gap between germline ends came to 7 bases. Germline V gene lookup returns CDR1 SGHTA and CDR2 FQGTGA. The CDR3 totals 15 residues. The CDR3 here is CASSLSSHSGNTIYF. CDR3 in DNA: TGTGCCAGCAGCTTAAGTAGTCACTCTGGAAACACCATATATTTT.

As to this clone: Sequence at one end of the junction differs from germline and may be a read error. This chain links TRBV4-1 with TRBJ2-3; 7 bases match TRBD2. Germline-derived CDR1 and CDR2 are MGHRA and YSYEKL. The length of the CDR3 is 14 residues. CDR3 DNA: TGCGCCAGCAGCCGGACGACTAGCACAGGTACGCAGTATTTT. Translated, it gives CASSRTTSTGTQYF.